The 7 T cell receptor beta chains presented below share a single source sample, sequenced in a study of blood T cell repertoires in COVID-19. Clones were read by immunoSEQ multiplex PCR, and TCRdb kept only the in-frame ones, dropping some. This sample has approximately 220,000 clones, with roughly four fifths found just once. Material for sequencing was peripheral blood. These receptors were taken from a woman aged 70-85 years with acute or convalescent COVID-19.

In DNA form, the CDR3 reads TGTGCCAGCAGATCCTTTAGAGGCTACACCTTC. Encoded protein: CASRSFRGYTF. The V call is TRBV6-5, the J call TRBJ1-2; D call uncertain. The CDR3 totals 11 residues. V lost 6 bases, J lost 8 bases, and 10 bases lay in between. In germline, CDR1 is MNHEY, CDR2 SVGAGI.

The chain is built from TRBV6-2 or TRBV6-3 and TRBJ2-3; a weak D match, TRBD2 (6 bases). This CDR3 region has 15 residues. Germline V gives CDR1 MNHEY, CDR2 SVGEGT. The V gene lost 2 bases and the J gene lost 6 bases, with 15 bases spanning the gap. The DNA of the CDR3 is TGTGCCAGCAGTTACACGGCGACTAGGGCGGATACGCAGTATTTT. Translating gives CASSYTATRADTQYF.

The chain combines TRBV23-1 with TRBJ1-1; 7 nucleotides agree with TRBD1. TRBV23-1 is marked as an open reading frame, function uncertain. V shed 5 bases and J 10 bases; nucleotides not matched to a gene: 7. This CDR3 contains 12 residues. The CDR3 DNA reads TGCGCCAGCAGTTCCACAGGGGATATAGCTTTCTTT. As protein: CASSSTGDIAFF.

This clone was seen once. CDR3 region: CASSPGGGTDTQYF. CDR3 sequence (DNA): TGTGCCAGTAGTCCCGGCGGGGGCACAGATACGCAGTATTTT. J is TRBJ2-3 and V is TRBV19, with a weak D call TRBD2 (6 bases). Germline CDR1 LNHDA, CDR2 SQIVND (reference sequence). CDR3 length: 14 residues. V was clipped by 5 bases and J by 1 base, with 10 bases between them.

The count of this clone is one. Here the CDR3 reads CSASFPGGRNTEAFF. The DNA for the CDR3 is TGCAGTGCTAGTTTCCCGGGGGGCAGGAACACTGAAGCTTTCTTT. The chain uses TRBV20-1 and TRBJ1-1; tentative D call: TRBD1 (6 bases). This CDR3 is built from 15 residues. Germline V gene data show CDR1 as DFQATT and CDR2 as SNEGSKA (reference sequence). Trimming removed 3 bases at V and 1 base at J, with 15 bases between.

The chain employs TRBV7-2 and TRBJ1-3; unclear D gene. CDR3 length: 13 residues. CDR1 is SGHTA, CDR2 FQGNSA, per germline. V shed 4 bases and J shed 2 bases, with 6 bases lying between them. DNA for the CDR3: TGTGCCAGCAGCTCTCCGGCTGGAAACACCATATATTTT. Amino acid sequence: CASSSPAGNTIYF.

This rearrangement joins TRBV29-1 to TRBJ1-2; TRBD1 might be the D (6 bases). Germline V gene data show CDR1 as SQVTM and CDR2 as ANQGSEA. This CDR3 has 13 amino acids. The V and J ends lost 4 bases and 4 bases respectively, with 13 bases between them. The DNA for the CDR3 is TGCAGCGTTGGCGGGGGCAGAGGCTATGGCTACACCTTC. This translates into CSVGGGRGYGYTF.